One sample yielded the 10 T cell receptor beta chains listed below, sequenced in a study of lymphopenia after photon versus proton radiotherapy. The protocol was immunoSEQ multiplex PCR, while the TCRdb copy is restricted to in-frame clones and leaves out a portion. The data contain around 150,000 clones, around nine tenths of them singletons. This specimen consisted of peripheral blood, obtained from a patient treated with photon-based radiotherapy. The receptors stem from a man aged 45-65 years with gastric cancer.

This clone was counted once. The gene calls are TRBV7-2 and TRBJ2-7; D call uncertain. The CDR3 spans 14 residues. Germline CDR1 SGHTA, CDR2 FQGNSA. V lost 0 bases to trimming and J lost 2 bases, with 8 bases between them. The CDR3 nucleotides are TGTGCCAGCAGCTTAGCGGGTATCACCTACGAGCAGTACTTC. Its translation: CASSLAGITYEQYF.

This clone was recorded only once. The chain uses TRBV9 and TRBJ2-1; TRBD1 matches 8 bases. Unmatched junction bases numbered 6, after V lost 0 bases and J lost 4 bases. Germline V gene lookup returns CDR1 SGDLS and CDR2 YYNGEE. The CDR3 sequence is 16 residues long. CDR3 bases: TGTGCCAGCAGCGTAGTTTCAGGGGGCCAGTACAATGAGCAGTTCTTC. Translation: CASSVVSGGQYNEQFF.

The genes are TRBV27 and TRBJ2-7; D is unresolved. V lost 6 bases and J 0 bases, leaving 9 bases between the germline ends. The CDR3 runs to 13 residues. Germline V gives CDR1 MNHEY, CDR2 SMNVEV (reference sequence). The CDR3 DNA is TGTGCCAGCAGCGCGAGGAACTCCTACGAGCAGTACTTC. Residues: CASSARNSYEQYF.

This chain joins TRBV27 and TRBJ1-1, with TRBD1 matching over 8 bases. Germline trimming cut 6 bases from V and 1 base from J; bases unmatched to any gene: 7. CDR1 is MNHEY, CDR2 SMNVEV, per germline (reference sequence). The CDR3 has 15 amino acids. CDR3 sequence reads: CASSPFGQGNTEAFF. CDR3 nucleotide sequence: TGTGCCAGCAGCCCATTCGGACAGGGGAACACTGAAGCTTTCTTT.

The CDR3, as DNA: TGCGCCAGCAGCGGTGGGCAGGGGAACACTGAAGCTTTCTTT. It codes for CASSGGQGNTEAFF. The V call is TRBV5-1, the J call TRBJ1-1, with a possible D match to TRBD1 (5 bases). The CDR3 is 14 residues long. Germline assignment: CDR1 SGHRS and CDR2 YFSETQ. Trimming shortened V by 4 bases and J by 1 base, and 11 bases separated the two germline ends.

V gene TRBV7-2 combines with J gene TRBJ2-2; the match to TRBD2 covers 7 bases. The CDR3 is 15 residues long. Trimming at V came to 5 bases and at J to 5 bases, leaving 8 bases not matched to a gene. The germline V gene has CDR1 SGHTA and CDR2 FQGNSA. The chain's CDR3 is CASSLWTRGTGELFF. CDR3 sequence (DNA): TGTGCCAGCAGCCTGTGGACTAGAGGAACCGGGGAGCTGTTTTTT.

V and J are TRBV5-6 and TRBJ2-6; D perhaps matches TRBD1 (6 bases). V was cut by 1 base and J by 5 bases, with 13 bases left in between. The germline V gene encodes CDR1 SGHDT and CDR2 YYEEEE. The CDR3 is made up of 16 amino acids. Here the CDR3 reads CASSLNYRERANVLTF. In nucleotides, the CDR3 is TGTGCCAGCAGCTTGAACTACAGGGAAAGGGCCAACGTCCTGACTTTC.

The CDR3 loop is CASSPEGRGTEAFF. CDR3 nucleotides: TGTGCCAGCTCACCAGAAGGGCGGGGCACTGAAGCTTTCTTT. This chain connects TRBV18 to TRBJ1-1; D not certain. V was shortened by 2 bases and J by 4 bases, with 11 bases between the two germline ends. Germline CDR1 is KGHSH and CDR2 is LQKENI. The CDR3 consists of 14 residues. The variable domain in full, with the rest retrieved from reference TRBV18 and TRBJ1-1, is NAGVMQNPRHLVRRRGQEARLRCSPMKGHSHVYWYRQLPEEGLKFMVYLQKENIIDESGMPKERFSAEFPKEGPSILRIQQVVRGDSAAYFCASSPEGRGTEAFFGQGTRLTVV.

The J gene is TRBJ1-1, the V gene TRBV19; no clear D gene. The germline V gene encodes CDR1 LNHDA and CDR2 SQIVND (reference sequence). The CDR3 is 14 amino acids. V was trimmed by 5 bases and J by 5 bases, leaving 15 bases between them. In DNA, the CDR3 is TGTGCCAGTAGTGAGAGGCAGCGCCGGACTGAAGCTTTCTTT. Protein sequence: CASSERQRRTEAFF.

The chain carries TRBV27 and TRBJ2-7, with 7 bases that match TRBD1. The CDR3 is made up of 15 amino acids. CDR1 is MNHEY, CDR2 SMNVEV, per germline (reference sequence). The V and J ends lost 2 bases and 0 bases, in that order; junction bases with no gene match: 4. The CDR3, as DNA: TGTGCCAGCAGTTTAGGGACAGCGCCCTCCTACGAGCAGTACTTC. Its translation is CASSLGTAPSYEQYF.